Listed below are T cell receptor beta chains from one sample, sequenced in a study of T cell responses to AZD1222 COVID-19 vaccine. Libraries were prepared by immunoSEQ multiplex PCR; TCRdb keeps only in-frame clonotypes and omits some of them. The data show around 100,000 clones, 90% seen once. The sequencing here drew on peripheral blood, taken on day 0 of AZD1222 vaccination. These receptors were taken from an adult in good health. Each CDR3 is given with its conserved first and last residue. Fields, in order: clone size, V gene, D gene, J gene, CDR3 DNA, CDR3 protein. The D gene is left open where the match is weak. Size tells how often a clone was seen (once, few, many) or the class of an expanded clone, and some rows leave it out.

>-|TRBV18|-|TRBJ2-1
TGTGCCAGCTCCTCCGGGTTGACCCACCCTTCCTACAATGAGCAGTTCTTC
CASSSGLTHPSYNEQFF
>-|TRBV6-5|TRBD1|TRBJ1-3
TGTGCCAGCAGCACACAGGGGGCTTATGGAAACACCATATATTTT
CASSTQGAYGNTIYF
>once|TRBV7-9|TRBD1|TRBJ1-1
TGTGCCAGCAGCTTCCTTCAGGGGGAGACTGAAGCTTTCTTT
CASSFLQGETEAFF
>-|TRBV6-2/TRBV6-3|TRBD1|TRBJ1-4
TGTGCCAGCAGTCCGCGGGACAGGAATGAAAAACTGTTTTTT
CASSPRDRNEKLFF
>many|TRBV5-1|-|TRBJ1-6
TGCGCCAGCAGCCCCGACGGGAGCGTCGATTCACCCCTCCACTTT
CASSPDGSVDSPLHF
>-|TRBV6-5|TRBD1|TRBJ1-2
TGTGCCAGCTATACAACCGGGACAGGCATTAATGGCTACACCTTC
CASYTTGTGINGYTF
>-|TRBV7-9|TRBD2|TRBJ2-7
TGTGCCAGCAGCTTAGGAAGCGGGGGAGGCTACGAGCAGTACTTC
CASSLGSGGGYEQYF
>-|TRBV29-1|TRBD1|TRBJ1-2
TGCAGCGTTGGAGGGGGCCCTCCTAACTATGGCTACACCTTC
CSVGGGPPNYGYTF
>few|TRBV7-2|-|TRBJ2-7
TGTGCCAGCAGCTTATCGAAAAGTGATTCCTACGAGCAGTACTTC
CASSLSKSDSYEQYF
>-|TRBV11-2|-|TRBJ1-6
TGTGCCAGCAGCTTGGTCGATCGTTCACCCCTCCACTTT
CASSLVDRSPLHF
>-|TRBV7-2|-|TRBJ1-6
TGTGCCAGCAGCTCAAATTCACCCCTCCACTTT
CASSSNSPLHF
>-|TRBV5-6|-|TRBJ1-3
TGTGCCAGCAGCTTCGGTAACACCATATATTTT
CASSFGNTIYF
>-|TRBV9|-|TRBJ2-3
TGTGCCAGCAGCGTAGGAGGGGTAGATACGCAGTATTTT
CASSVGGVDTQYF
>once|TRBV12-3/TRBV12-4|-|TRBJ1-4
TGTGCCAGCAGTATCAATCGGGGAGAAAAACTGTTTTTT
CASSINRGEKLFF
>-|TRBV28|-|TRBJ1-1
TGTGCCAGCAGTTTTCTCGACCTGGGTGACACTGAAGCTTTCTTT
CASSFLDLGDTEAFF
>-|TRBV6-5|-|TRBJ2-3
TGTGCCAGCAGTTACCAGGGCCTCACAGATACGCAGTATTTT
CASSYQGLTDTQYF
>-|TRBV5-1|TRBD2|TRBJ2-7
TGCGCCAGCAGCACGGGACTAGCGGGGCGGGAGCAGTACTTC
CASSTGLAGREQYF
>-|TRBV9|-|TRBJ1-4
TGTGCCAGCAGCGTAGCCGTCGACAGCCGACTGTTTTTT
CASSVAVDSRLFF
>-|TRBV18|TRBD2|TRBJ2-3
TGTGCCAGCTCTCTACCGGGACTAGCGGCAGATACGCAGTATTTT
CASSLPGLAADTQYF
>few|TRBV7-2|-|TRBJ1-1
TGTGCCAGCAGCCCGGAAGGGGGGAGGGCTGAAGCTTTCTTT
CASSPEGGRAEAFF
>-|TRBV29-1|-|TRBJ2-7
TGCAGCGCCAGAGGTCAGGAAGCCTACGAGCAGTACTTC
CSARGQEAYEQYF
>-|TRBV7-9|-|TRBJ1-2
TGTGCCAGCAGTACGCCCCAGGTCGGTGGCTACACCTTC
CASSTPQVGGYTF
>-|TRBV12-3/TRBV12-4|-|TRBJ1-1
TGTGCCAGCAGTTTGGGGGTGAACACTGAAGCTTTCTTT
CASSLGVNTEAFF
>-|TRBV20-1|-|TRBJ1-1
TGCAGTGCTAGTAAGAACAGAGAAGCTTTCTTT
CSASKNREAFF
>-|TRBV3-1/TRBV3-2|-|TRBJ2-5
TGTGCCAGCAGCCAACAGCCAGGGATAGGAGAGACCCAGTACTTC
CASSQQPGIGETQYF
>-|TRBV7-2|-|TRBJ1-2
TGTGCCAGCAGCTTAGCGCCGGTTAACTATGGCTACACCTTC
CASSLAPVNYGYTF
>-|TRBV21-1|-|TRBJ2-3
TGTGCCAGCAGCAAAGATCGGGGAGCCCGGGGTCCAGATACGCAGTATTTT
CASSKDRGARGPDTQYF
>-|TRBV30|-|TRBJ1-6
TGTGCCTGGACCTCAATAGGATCACCCCTCCACTTT
CAWTSIGSPLHF
>-|TRBV5-1|-|TRBJ2-1
TGCGCCAGCAGCTTGCTTCAGGGGTCCTACAATGAGCAGTTCTTC
CASSLLQGSYNEQFF
>few|TRBV27|-|TRBJ1-2
TGTGCCAGCAGCAGAGGCGGATTTAACTATGGCTACACCTTC
CASSRGGFNYGYTF
>-|TRBV18|-|TRBJ1-2
TGTGCCAGCTCAATTGGGGAAAGCTATGGCTACACCTTC
CASSIGESYGYTF
>few|TRBV15|-|TRBJ2-5
TGTGCCACCAGCAGTACTCGCCGGGTGACCCAGTACTTC
CATSSTRRVTQYF
>-|TRBV28|-|TRBJ2-1
TGTGCCAGCAGTTTCGGGGGATTTGTGGAAAGAGGGGACCTATACAATGAGCAGTTCTTC
CASSFGGFVERGDLYNEQFF
>once|TRBV2|-|TRBJ1-2
TGTGCCAGCCGGACAGAGCAAGGCTATGGCTACACCTTC
CASRTEQGYGYTF
>once|TRBV10-3|-|TRBJ1-2
TGTGCCACCGGGGGACTCGGGGGTCTTGGCTACACCTTC
CATGGLGGLGYTF
>-|TRBV30|-|TRBJ1-1
TGTGCCTGGAGTGTTGGATTGGGGAATACTGAAGCTTTCTTT
CAWSVGLGNTEAFF
>-|TRBV2|-|TRBJ1-6
TGTGCCAGCAGTGAGAGATATGATAATTCACCCCTCCACTTT
CASSERYDNSPLHF
>-|TRBV5-1|-|TRBJ1-3
TGCGCCAGCAGCTTGTTCCCTCGTCCGGGAAACACCATATATTTT
CASSLFPRPGNTIYF
>-|TRBV7-9|TRBD1|TRBJ1-1
TGTGCCAGCAGCCCTAGGACAGGGTACGAAGCTTTCTTT
CASSPRTGYEAFF
>-|TRBV28|-|TRBJ1-2
TGTGCCAGCAGCTACGGATTCAACTATGGCTACACCTTC
CASSYGFNYGYTF
>-|TRBV4-1|-|TRBJ1-4
TGCGCCAGCAGCCATTCCAGGGGTCGGGAAAAACTGTTTTTT
CASSHSRGREKLFF
>-|TRBV2|-|TRBJ1-2
TGTGCCAGCGTGTTAGACGGGGGTTTTAAAAATGGCTACACCTTC
CASVLDGGFKNGYTF